Listed below are T cell receptor beta chains from one sample, sequenced in a study of T-cell reconstitution after alpha-beta-depleted transplantation in children. TCRdb processed the PCR reads anew with MiXCR; each CDR3 protein has one entry. Among around 600,000 distinct CDR3 sequences listed, more than 9% were seen once. Sequences were derived from PBMCs from the stem cell graft donor, sampled from the stem cell graft. The source is a human donor who donated a stem cell graft to a child with acute myeloid leukemia. CDR3s include the opening cysteine and the closing phenylalanine or tryptophan. A D gene is named only where the DNA matches it firmly. Not all rows give a size; the values are once, few, many and, for expanded clones, a class.

v_call,d_call,j_call,clone_size,cdr3_nt,cdr3_aa
TRBV20-1,TRBD2,TRBJ2-3,many,TGCAGTGCTAACCCAGCGGGAGGGATCACAGATACGCAGTATTTT,CSANPAGGITDTQYF
TRBV29-1,TRBD1,TRBJ1-4,-,TGCAGCGTAAGGGACAGGCCCAATGAAAAACTGTTTTTT,CSVRDRPNEKLFF
TRBV20-1,TRBD2,TRBJ2-2,-,TGCAGTGCTAGGGGGCGGGGGGTTGACGGGGAGCTGTTTTTT,CSARGRGVDGELFF
TRBV20-1,TRBD2,TRBJ2-3,few,TGCAGTGCTAGAGATCTAGGGCTAGCGGGAGAGGGGGGCCGCACAGATACGCAGTATTTT,CSARDLGLAGEGGRTDTQYF
TRBV10-3,TRBD1,TRBJ1-2,few,TGTGCCATCAGTGAGCCGGGGACAGGGGATGGCTACACCTTC,CAISEPGTGDGYTF
TRBV6-5,TRBD2,TRBJ2-5,many,TGTGCCAGCAGTTACGGCCTTTCGGCCACTAGCGGCCAAGAGACCCAGTACTTC,CASSYGLSATSGQETQYF
TRBV20-1,TRBD2,TRBJ2-4,-,TGCAGTGCTAGAGGAGCGGGAGAGCACATTCAGTACTTC,CSARGAGEHIQYF
TRBV4-2,-,TRBJ1-2,few,TGTGCCAGCAGCCAAGATGCAGTCTTAGGGGGCTACACCTTC,CASSQDAVLGGYTF
TRBV12-3/TRBV12-4,-,TRBJ2-6,many,TGTGCCAGCAGCCCCCCCCGGGTGTCTGGGGCCAACGTCCTGACTTTC,CASSPPRVSGANVLTF
TRBV7-2,-,TRBJ2-6,few,TGTGCCAGCAGCTTCCCCGGCTCTGGGGCCAACGTCCTGACTTTC,CASSFPGSGANVLTF
TRBV2,-,TRBJ2-5,-,TGTGCCACCTCCCAGGGGTTATGGGAGACCCAGTACTTC,CATSQGLWETQYF
TRBV28,TRBD2,TRBJ2-3,many,TGTGCCAGCAGTCAAGGCGGGAGGGCCGTGGCAGATACGCAGTATTTT,CASSQGGRAVADTQYF
TRBV2,TRBD2,TRBJ2-2,-,TGTGCCATCTGTTCAGGACTAGGCCCTTCTTATAACACCGGGGAGCTGTTTTTT,CAICSGLGPSYNTGELFF
TRBV4-2,-,TRBJ2-2,many,TGTGCCAGCAGCCAAGATCCCGTAAGGCGGAACACCGGGGAGCTGTTTTTT,CASSQDPVRRNTGELFF
TRBV7-2,TRBD2,TRBJ2-1,-,TGTGCCAGCAGCTTAGGGCTAGGGCTAGCGGGGATGGATGAGCAGTTCTTC,CASSLGLGLAGMDEQFF
TRBV20-1,TRBD2,TRBJ2-1,-,TGCAGTGCTAGGGGGGGAGGAAGCGGGAACTACAATGAGCAGTTCTTC,CSARGGGSGNYNEQFF
TRBV5-1,-,TRBJ2-5,many,TGCGCCAGCATTGGACCGGGTCAGGAGACCCAGTACTTC,CASIGPGQETQYF
TRBV28,TRBD1,TRBJ1-4,few,TGTGCCAGCAGTTTACCCAGGGGGCCAGGGGAAAAACTGTTTTTT,CASSLPRGPGEKLFF
TRBV20-1,-,TRBJ2-7,-,TGCAGTGCTAGAGATTTGTTGACGGCTTTTTACGAGCAGTACTTC,CSARDLLTAFYEQYF
TRBV12-3/TRBV12-4,-,TRBJ1-6,many,TGTGCCAGCAGTTTGGGGGGACAAAACTCCTATAATTCACCCCTCCACTTT,CASSLGGQNSYNSPLHF
TRBV4-3,TRBD1,TRBJ1-3,many,TGCGCCAGCAGCCTCCTCTGGACAGGGGAGAGGGTAAACACCATATATTTT,CASSLLWTGERVNTIYF
TRBV12-3/TRBV12-4,-,TRBJ1-5,few,TGTGCCAGCAAGACACTTGGGGGGCATCAGCCCCAGCATTTT,CASKTLGGHQPQHF
TRBV10-3,TRBD2,TRBJ2-7,few,TGTGCCATCAGCGCGACTAGCGGGACCCTCTACGAGCAGTACTTC,CAISATSGTLYEQYF
TRBV29-1,TRBD2,TRBJ2-5,-,TGCAGCGTTGATGGGGAGGGTCGGCCAGAGACCCAGTACTTC,CSVDGEGRPETQYF
TRBV27,-,TRBJ2-1,many,TGTGCCAGCAGTTTATCGTGGGGGCTAAACAATGAGCAGTTCTTC,CASSLSWGLNNEQFF
TRBV7-2,-,TRBJ1-1,-,TGTGCCAGCAGCGGGAGCAGTTTGGGCACTGAAGCTTTCTTT,CASSGSSLGTEAFF
TRBV28,-,TRBJ2-3,few,TGTGCCAGCAGAGTCGGGCAAGAGTTGACAGATACGCAGTATTTT,CASRVGQELTDTQYF
TRBV29-1,TRBD2,TRBJ2-7,-,TGCAGCGTTGAAGATGTAGGGTTGGAGCGGGAGGGCCGCGAGCAGTACTTC,CSVEDVGLEREGREQYF
TRBV12-3/TRBV12-4,TRBD2,TRBJ2-1,few,TGTGCCAGCAGCGGGACTAGCGTCTACAATGAGCAGTTCTTC,CASSGTSVYNEQFF
TRBV2,TRBD2,TRBJ2-1,-,TGTGCCAGCAGGGCCGCGACTAGCGGGATCAATGAGCAGTTCTTC,CASRAATSGINEQFF
TRBV28,-,TRBJ1-2,many,TGTGCCAGCAGGCTAGTGCAGAGTAACTATGGCTACACCTTC,CASRLVQSNYGYTF
TRBV14,TRBD1,TRBJ1-2,few,TGTGCCAGCAGCCAAGAACAGGGGAGGAACTATGGCTACACCTTC,CASSQEQGRNYGYTF
TRBV12-3/TRBV12-4,-,TRBJ2-2,-,TGTGCCAGCAGCCGGCTGGGGGGGCGCCACACCGGGGAGCTGTTTTTT,CASSRLGGRHTGELFF
TRBV20-1,-,TRBJ2-7,few,TGCAGTGCTAGAGGCAGGGATCCCTACGAGCAGTACTTC,CSARGRDPYEQYF
TRBV20-1,-,TRBJ2-1,-,TGCAGTGCTAGAGAGGATTTCTACAATGAGCAGTTCTTC,CSAREDFYNEQFF
TRBV11-3,-,TRBJ2-2,-,TGTGCCAGCAGCTTAAGAGCGGACACCGGGGAGCTGTTTTTT,CASSLRADTGELFF
TRBV24-1,TRBD1,TRBJ2-2,-,TGTGCCACCAGTGAGCCGACAGGGTCGGGCGGCGGGGAGCTGTTTTTT,CATSEPTGSGGGELFF
TRBV29-1,-,TRBJ2-4,-,TGCAGCGTTTCGGACGGGAACATTCAGTACTTC,CSVSDGNIQYF
TRBV20-1,TRBD1,TRBJ2-4,few,TGCAGTGTTAGCCGGACAGGGGGAAACATTCAGTACTTC,CSVSRTGGNIQYF
TRBV7-2,-,TRBJ2-7,few,TGTGCCAGCAGCTCAACGGGACTCTTACGCGAGCAGTACTTC,CASSSTGLLREQYF
TRBV7-8,-,TRBJ1-6,many,TGTGCCAGCAGCTTAGGGTCGGCAGATCGGGCTTCACCCCTCCACTTT,CASSLGSADRASPLHF